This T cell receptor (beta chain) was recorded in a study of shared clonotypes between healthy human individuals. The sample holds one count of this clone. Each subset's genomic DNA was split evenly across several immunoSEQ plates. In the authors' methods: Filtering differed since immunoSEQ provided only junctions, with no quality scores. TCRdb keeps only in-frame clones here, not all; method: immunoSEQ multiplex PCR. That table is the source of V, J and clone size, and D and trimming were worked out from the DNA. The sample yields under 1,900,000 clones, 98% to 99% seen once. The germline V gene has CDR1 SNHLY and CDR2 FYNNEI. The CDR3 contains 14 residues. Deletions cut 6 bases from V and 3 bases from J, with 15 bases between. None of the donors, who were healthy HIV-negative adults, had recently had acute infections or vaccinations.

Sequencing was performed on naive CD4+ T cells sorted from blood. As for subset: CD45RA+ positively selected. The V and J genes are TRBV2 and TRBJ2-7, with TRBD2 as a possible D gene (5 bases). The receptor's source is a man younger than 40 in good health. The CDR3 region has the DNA TGTGCCAGCAGACCCCTAGCTTGGGGCTACGAGCAGTACTTC. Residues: CASRPLAWGYEQYF.